This T cell receptor (beta chain) comes out of a study of beta chain features in type 1 diabetes listed by TCRdb under 2018. Turning to the overall study: Mean age, gender distribution, total cell number and subset yield were not different between patients and healthy donors. Across all samples, fewer than 130 million sorted cells were examined, and cell number per subset correlated strongly with RNA yield. The study compared TCRB repertoires of sorted circulating CD4+ T cell subsets between recently diagnosed type 1 diabetes patients and matched healthy donors. Naive and central memory subsets were obtained from all 28 donors, but regulatory and stem cell-like memory subsets were isolated from only 8 patients and roughly 8 healthy donors. The investigation overall reported the following: Shorter templates might have been favored by PCR, but patient and control samples were amplified and corrected together, so both groups would have been affected equally by any skew. Type 1 diabetes patients showed a moderate but significant shortening of TCRB CDR3 length in all four CD4+ subsets. Because cDNA was sequenced instead of genomic DNA, activated cells with high expression could be over-represented, although the groups did not differ in activation or CD3 levels. Only small numbers of individuals were included in the HLA sub-analyses, which left unresolved whether HLA type had any influence on TCRB rearrangement. At VDJ recombination sites, patients with type 1 diabetes made fewer insertions and deleted more nucleotides, a pattern implying thymic rearrangement abnormalities. Naive, central memory and regulatory TCRB repertoires appeared more similar among patients than among healthy donors.

From each donor, a single peripheral blood sample of about 116 mL on average was drawn into heparinised tubes. A BD FACSAria II was used to sort naive, central memory, regulatory and stem cell-like memory CD4+ T cells with a panel that included CD45RO, CCR7, CD25, CD127, CD95 and CD27. All sorted populations exceeded 98% purity. PBMCs were isolated right away by Lymphoprep density gradient centrifugation and were stained directly, without culture. Samples were stained and sorted in pairs, with one healthy donor and one patient per experiment, so that batch effects were minimized. The germline V gene encodes CDR1 MGHDK and CDR2 SYGVNS. The junction shows trimming of 5 bases on V and 7 bases on J, and the gene matches do not reach 5 bases of it. The CDR3, from cysteine to phenylalanine, totals 14 residues. This entry keeps only the CDR3 DNA: 42 bases, framed from base 1. As for this clone: What antigen it recognizes has not been identified. One base away there is no much larger clone; base qualities are not given.

The High Capacity cDNA Reverse Transcription Kit was used to reverse transcribe all of the isolated RNA, meaning that expressed TCRB transcripts were what got sequenced. Deep immunoSEQ sequencing was performed on naive, central memory and regulatory T cell samples, with an average of approximately 4 million total reads per sample. After sorted cells were lysed in RLT buffer, RNA was extracted with DNase-treated RNeasy Micro or Mini kits, with the choice depending on cell number. Each cell subset was processed on its own to prevent cross-contamination, while patient and healthy donor samples were processed together. The immunoSEQ multiplex PCR was used to amplify TCRB sequences from cDNA, generating 87-bp fragments that spanned the CDR3 region. Sequencing of the amplicons was performed on the Illumina HiSeq platform. For the original study's pipeline: Synthetic template baselines were used to correct PCR bias computationally, reads within Hamming distance 2 were collapsed together, and singletons that could not be merged were discarded. Reads were aligned against IMGT so that V, D and J genes, CDR3 length and insertions or deletions at six rearrangement sites could be assigned. Within each subset, clonotype counts were normalized to the number of sorted cells before true diversity and Gini coefficients were calculated with the tcR R package. The overlap coefficient, calculated on TCRB nucleotide sequences, was used to quantify repertoire sharing. Out-of-frame TCRB sequences from naive cells were analyzed to stand in for the pre-selection repertoire. TCRdb limited this immuneACCESS table to in-frame rearrangements with V and J called. A share of clones is missing; checked studies link under half to unresolved V genes, and the rest is unexplained. That table gives V, J and clone size, and the DNA gave D and trimming. The sample data list 300,000 to 400,000 clones, and 10% to 15% of these were observed just once. The ten largest clones add up to more than 0.015% of the sample.

This receptor was obtained from a man aged 18 to 30 in good health. Sequencing used naive CD4+ T cells from blood. The cell subset or site label, read with the paper, signifies: true naive CD4+ T cells. The chain is made from TRBV25-1 and TRBJ2-2, with 9 middle bases fitting TRBD1. The DNA reads TGTGCCAGCAGTTGGGGGACAGGGTTCGGGGAGCTGTTTTTT. It translates as CASSWGTGFGELFF. The reference TRBV25-1 and TRBJ2-2 proteins fill in what lies around the CDR3, so the full variable domain reads EADIYQTPRYLVIGTGKKITLECSQTMGHDKMYWYQQDPGMELHLIHYSYGVNSTEKGDLSSESTVSRIRTEHFPLTLESARPSHTSQYLCASSWGTGFGELFFGEGSRLTVL.